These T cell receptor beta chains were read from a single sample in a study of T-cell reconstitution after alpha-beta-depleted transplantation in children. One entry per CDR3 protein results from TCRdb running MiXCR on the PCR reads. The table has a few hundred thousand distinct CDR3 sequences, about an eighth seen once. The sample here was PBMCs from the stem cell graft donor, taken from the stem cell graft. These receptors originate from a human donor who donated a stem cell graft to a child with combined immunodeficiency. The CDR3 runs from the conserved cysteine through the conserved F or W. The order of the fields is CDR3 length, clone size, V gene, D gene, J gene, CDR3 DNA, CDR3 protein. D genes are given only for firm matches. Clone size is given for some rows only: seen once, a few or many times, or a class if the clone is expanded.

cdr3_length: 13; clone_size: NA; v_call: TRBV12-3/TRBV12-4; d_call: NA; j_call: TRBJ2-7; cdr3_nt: TGTGCCATCGCCGGGGCCACCTCCTACGAGCAGTACTTC; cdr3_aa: CAIAGATSYEQYF
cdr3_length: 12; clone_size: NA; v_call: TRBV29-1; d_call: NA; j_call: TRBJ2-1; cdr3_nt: TGCAGCCCCCCCCAGCCCCACAATGAGCAGTTCTTC; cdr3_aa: CSPPQPHNEQFF
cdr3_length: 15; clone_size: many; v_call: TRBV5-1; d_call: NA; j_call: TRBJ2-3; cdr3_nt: TGCGCCAGCAGCTTGGTGGTCCCAGACACAGATACGCAGTATTTT; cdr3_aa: CASSLVVPDTDTQYF
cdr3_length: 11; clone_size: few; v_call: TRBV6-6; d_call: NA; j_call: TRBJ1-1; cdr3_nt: TGTGCCAGCGGAAAGACCTACGAAGCTTTCTTT; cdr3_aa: CASGKTYEAFF
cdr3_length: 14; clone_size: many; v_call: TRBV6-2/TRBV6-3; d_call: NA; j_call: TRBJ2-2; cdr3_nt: TGTGCCAGCACCGTGCTAAGGAACACCGGGGAGCTGTTTTTT; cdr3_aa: CASTVLRNTGELFF
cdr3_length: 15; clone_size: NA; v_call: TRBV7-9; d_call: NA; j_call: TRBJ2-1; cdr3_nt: TGTGCCAGCAGCCCCCCAAGGTTCCCCTACAATGAGCAGTTCTTC; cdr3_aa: CASSPPRFPYNEQFF
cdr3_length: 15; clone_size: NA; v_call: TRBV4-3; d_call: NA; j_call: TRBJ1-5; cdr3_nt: TGCGCCAGCAGCCAAGATGGGAGGCCAGGCCAGCCCCAGCATTTT; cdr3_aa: CASSQDGRPGQPQHF
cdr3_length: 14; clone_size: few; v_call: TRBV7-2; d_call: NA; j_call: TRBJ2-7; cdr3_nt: TGTGCCAGCAGCTACCGAGGGGATTTTTACGAGCAGTACTTC; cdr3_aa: CASSYRGDFYEQYF
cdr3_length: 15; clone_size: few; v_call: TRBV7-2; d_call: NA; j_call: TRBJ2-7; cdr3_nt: TGTGCCAGCAGCTTAGAAGTCCAGCGGTCCTACGAGCAGTACTTC; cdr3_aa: CASSLEVQRSYEQYF
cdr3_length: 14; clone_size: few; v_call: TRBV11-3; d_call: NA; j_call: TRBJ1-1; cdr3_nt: TGTGCCAGCAGCTCTGGGGGCGAGGACACTGAAGCTTTCTTT; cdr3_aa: CASSSGGEDTEAFF
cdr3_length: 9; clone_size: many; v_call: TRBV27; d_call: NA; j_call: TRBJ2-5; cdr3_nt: TGTGCCAGTTCAGGGACCCAGTACTTC; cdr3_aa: CASSGTQYF
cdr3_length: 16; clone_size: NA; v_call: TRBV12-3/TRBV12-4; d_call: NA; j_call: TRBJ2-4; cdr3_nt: TGTGCCAGCAGTTTTGTGGGGGCTATAGCCAAAAACATTCAGTACTTC; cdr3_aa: CASSFVGAIAKNIQYF
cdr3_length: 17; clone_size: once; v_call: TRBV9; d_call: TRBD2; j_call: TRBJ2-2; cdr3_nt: TGTGCCAGCAGCGTAACACTAGCGGGAGAGAACACCGGGGAGCTGTTTTTT; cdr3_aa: CASSVTLAGENTGELFF
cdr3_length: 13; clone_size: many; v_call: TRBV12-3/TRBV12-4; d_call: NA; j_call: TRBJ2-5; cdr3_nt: TGTGCCAGCTCCCTGGGGGGGCTAGAGACCCAGTACTTC; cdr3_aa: CASSLGGLETQYF
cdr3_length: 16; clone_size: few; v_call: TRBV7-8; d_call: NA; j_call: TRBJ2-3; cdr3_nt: TGTGCCAGCAGCGCCCGCAGGGGACTTAGCACAGATACGCAGTATTTT; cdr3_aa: CASSARRGLSTDTQYF
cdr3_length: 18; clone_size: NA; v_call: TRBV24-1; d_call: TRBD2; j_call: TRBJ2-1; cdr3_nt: TGTGCCACCAGTGACCGGAAGGCGTCTAGCGGGAGGAGTAATGAGCAGTTCTTC; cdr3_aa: CATSDRKASSGRSNEQFF
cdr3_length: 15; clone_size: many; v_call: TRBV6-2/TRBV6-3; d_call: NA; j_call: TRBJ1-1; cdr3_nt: TGTGCCAGCACCTCGCAGGCGTTTCTAAACACTGAAGCTTTCTTT; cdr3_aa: CASTSQAFLNTEAFF
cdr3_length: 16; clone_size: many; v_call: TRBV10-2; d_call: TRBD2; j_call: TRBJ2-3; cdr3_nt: TGCGCCAGCAGGGACCCGGGACTAGCGGGAGTAGATACGCAGTATTTT; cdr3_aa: CASRDPGLAGVDTQYF
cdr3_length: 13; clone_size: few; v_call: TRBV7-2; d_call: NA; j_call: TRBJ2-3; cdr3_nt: TGTGCCAGCAGCTTGTTAAGGGCGGAGAGGCAGTATTTT; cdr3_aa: CASSLLRAERQYF
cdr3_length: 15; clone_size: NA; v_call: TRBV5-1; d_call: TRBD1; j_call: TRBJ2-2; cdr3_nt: TGCGCCAGCAGCCGGGGACAGTTGGACACCGGGGAGCTGTTTTTT; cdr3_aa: CASSRGQLDTGELFF
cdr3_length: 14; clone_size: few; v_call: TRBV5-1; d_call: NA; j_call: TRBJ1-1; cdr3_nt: TGCGCCAGCAGCTACGTTGGAGTGAACACTGAAGCTTTCTTT; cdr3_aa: CASSYVGVNTEAFF
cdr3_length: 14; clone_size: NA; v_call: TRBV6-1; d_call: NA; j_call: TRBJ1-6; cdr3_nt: TGTGCCAGCAGAAACGGGGGGATTAGGTCACCCCTCCACTTT; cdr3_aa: CASRNGGIRSPLHF
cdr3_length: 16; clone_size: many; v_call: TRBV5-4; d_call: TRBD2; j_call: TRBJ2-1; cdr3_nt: TGTGCCAGCAGCTTGGTACTAGCGGGGGGAGAGGCTGAGCAGTTCTTC; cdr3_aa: CASSLVLAGGEAEQFF
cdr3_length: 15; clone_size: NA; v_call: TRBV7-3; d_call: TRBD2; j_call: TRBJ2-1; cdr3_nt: TGTGCCAGCAGCAAGGACGGGACTAGGGTCAATGAGCAGTTCTTC; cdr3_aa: CASSKDGTRVNEQFF
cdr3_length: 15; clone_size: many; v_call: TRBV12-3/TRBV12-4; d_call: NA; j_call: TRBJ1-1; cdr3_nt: TGTGCCAGCAGTTTAGAGGGGCTCATGAACACTGAAGCTTTCTTT; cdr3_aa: CASSLEGLMNTEAFF
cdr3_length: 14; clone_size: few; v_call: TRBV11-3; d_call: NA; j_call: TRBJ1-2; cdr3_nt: TGTGCCAGCAGCCCATTACAGGGTATCTATGGCTACACCTTC; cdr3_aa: CASSPLQGIYGYTF
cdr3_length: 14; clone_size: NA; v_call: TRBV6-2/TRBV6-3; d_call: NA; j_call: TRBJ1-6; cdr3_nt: TGTGCCAGCAGCCCGGCGCAGGGCCGTTCACCCCTCCACTTT; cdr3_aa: CASSPAQGRSPLHF
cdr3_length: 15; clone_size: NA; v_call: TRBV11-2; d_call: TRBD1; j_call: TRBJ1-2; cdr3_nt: TGTGCCAGCAGCTTGCCCGGGACAGGGGACTATGGCTACACCTTC; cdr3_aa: CASSLPGTGDYGYTF
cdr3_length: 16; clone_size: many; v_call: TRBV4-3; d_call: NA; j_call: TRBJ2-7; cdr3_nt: TGCGCCAGCAGCCCACAGCGGACGTTCCCTCGGGACGAGCAGTACTTC; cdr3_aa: CASSPQRTFPRDEQYF